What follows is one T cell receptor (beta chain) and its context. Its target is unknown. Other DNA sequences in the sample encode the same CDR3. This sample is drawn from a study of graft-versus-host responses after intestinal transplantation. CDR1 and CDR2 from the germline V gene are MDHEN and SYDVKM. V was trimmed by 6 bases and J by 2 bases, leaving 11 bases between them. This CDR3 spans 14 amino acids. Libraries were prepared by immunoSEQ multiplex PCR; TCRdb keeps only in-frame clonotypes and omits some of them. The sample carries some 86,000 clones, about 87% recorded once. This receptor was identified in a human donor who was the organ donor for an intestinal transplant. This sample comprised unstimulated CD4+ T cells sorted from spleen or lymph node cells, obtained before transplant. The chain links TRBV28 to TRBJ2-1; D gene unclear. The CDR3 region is CASSTTSPYNEQFF. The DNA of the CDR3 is TGTGCCAGCAGCACCACTTCACCCTACAATGAGCAGTTCTTC.